A selection of T cell receptor beta chains follows, all from one sample in a study of T cells in Graves' hyperthyroidism and ophthalmopathy. TCRdb reprocessed the multiplex PCR reads with MiXCR, giving one entry per CDR3 protein. The table shows hundreds of thousands of distinct CDR3 sequences, with 18% occurring only once. The sequenced sample consisted of blood. The source is a woman aged 45-65 years with Graves' hyperthyroidism that later progressed to Graves' ophthalmopathy. Each CDR3 is given with its conserved first and last residue. Fields, in order: clone size, V gene, J gene, CDR3 length, D gene, CDR3 DNA, CDR3 protein. A D gene is named only where the DNA matches it firmly. Only some rows state a clone size, as once, few, many or a class for expanded clones.

clone_size: few; v_call: TRBV7-9; j_call: TRBJ2-7; cdr3_length: 13; d_call: .; cdr3_nt: TGTGCCAGCCGGGGCGGGCATTCCTACGAGCAGTACTTC; cdr3_aa: CASRGGHSYEQYF
clone_size: .; v_call: TRBV15; j_call: TRBJ1-4; cdr3_length: 16; d_call: .; cdr3_nt: TGTGCCACCAGCAGAGTAGGGAAGAGGGATAATGAAAAACTGTTTTTT; cdr3_aa: CATSRVGKRDNEKLFF
clone_size: few; v_call: TRBV11-2; j_call: TRBJ2-2; cdr3_length: 15; d_call: TRBD1; cdr3_nt: TGTGCCAGCAGCTGGGACAGGGTGAAAACCGGGGAGCTGTTTTTT; cdr3_aa: CASSWDRVKTGELFF
clone_size: many; v_call: TRBV2; j_call: TRBJ1-2; cdr3_length: 17; d_call: TRBD1; cdr3_nt: TGTGCCAGCAGTGACGATCTCCGGGACAGGGTGACCTATGGCTACACCTTC; cdr3_aa: CASSDDLRDRVTYGYTF
clone_size: many; v_call: TRBV20-1; j_call: TRBJ1-5; cdr3_length: 12; d_call: .; cdr3_nt: TGCAGTGCCCTTCCGGGGAATCAGCCCCAGCATTTT; cdr3_aa: CSALPGNQPQHF
clone_size: many; v_call: TRBV3-1; j_call: TRBJ2-7; cdr3_length: 13; d_call: .; cdr3_nt: TGTGCCAGCAGCCTGAACAGGGTCGGCGAGCAGTACTTC; cdr3_aa: CASSLNRVGEQYF
clone_size: few; v_call: TRBV12-3/TRBV12-4; j_call: TRBJ2-5; cdr3_length: 11; d_call: .; cdr3_nt: TGTGCCAGCAGCCACAGGGACCCCCAGTACTTC; cdr3_aa: CASSHRDPQYF
clone_size: many; v_call: TRBV20-1; j_call: TRBJ2-3; cdr3_length: 15; d_call: .; cdr3_nt: TGCAGTGCTAGTAGTGCGACCTTCCAGACCGATACGCAGTATTTT; cdr3_aa: CSASSATFQTDTQYF
clone_size: .; v_call: TRBV2; j_call: TRBJ2-2; cdr3_length: 18; d_call: .; cdr3_nt: TGTGCCAGCAGTGAGACCCATGCAGGGTTCGCGAACACCGGGGAGCTGTTTTTT; cdr3_aa: CASSETHAGFANTGELFF
clone_size: many; v_call: TRBV18; j_call: TRBJ1-5; cdr3_length: 14; d_call: .; cdr3_nt: TGTGCCAGCAGCCCAGGGATTAGCAATCAGCCCCAGCATTTT; cdr3_aa: CASSPGISNQPQHF
clone_size: .; v_call: TRBV20-1; j_call: TRBJ2-3; cdr3_length: 14; d_call: .; cdr3_nt: TGCAGTGCTAGCCACCCCCTCCGCACAGATACGCAGTATTTT; cdr3_aa: CSASHPLRTDTQYF
clone_size: .; v_call: TRBV4-2; j_call: TRBJ2-2; cdr3_length: 15; d_call: .; cdr3_nt: TGTGCCAGCAGCCAAGATCTATGGAACACCGGGGAGCTGTTTTTT; cdr3_aa: CASSQDLWNTGELFF
clone_size: .; v_call: TRBV20-1; j_call: TRBJ1-1; cdr3_length: 13; d_call: TRBD1; cdr3_nt: TGCAGTGCAAAGGGACAGCGGAACACTGAAGCTTTCTTT; cdr3_aa: CSAKGQRNTEAFF
clone_size: few; v_call: TRBV4-1; j_call: TRBJ2-2; cdr3_length: 17; d_call: .; cdr3_nt: TGCGCCAGCAGCCTTCTCCCCACTAGATCGAACACCGGGGAGCTGTTTTTT; cdr3_aa: CASSLLPTRSNTGELFF
clone_size: many; v_call: TRBV5-1; j_call: TRBJ1-1; cdr3_length: 13; d_call: .; cdr3_nt: TGCGCCAGCAGAGGACCGCAGAACACTGAAGCTTTCTTT; cdr3_aa: CASRGPQNTEAFF
clone_size: .; v_call: TRBV11-2; j_call: TRBJ1-3; cdr3_length: 14; d_call: .; cdr3_nt: TGTGCCAGCAGCTTAGAACGGGGCGGAAACACCATATATTTT; cdr3_aa: CASSLERGGNTIYF
clone_size: many; v_call: TRBV2; j_call: TRBJ1-6; cdr3_length: 12; d_call: .; cdr3_nt: TGTGCCAGCACTAGGGGAAATTCACCCCTCCACTTT; cdr3_aa: CASTRGNSPLHF
clone_size: .; v_call: TRBV6-2/TRBV6-3; j_call: TRBJ2-1; cdr3_length: 13; d_call: TRBD1; cdr3_nt: TGTGCCAGCTGGGGACAGGTATACAATGAGCAGTTCTTC; cdr3_aa: CASWGQVYNEQFF
clone_size: .; v_call: TRBV20-1; j_call: TRBJ2-2; cdr3_length: 14; d_call: TRBD1; cdr3_nt: TGCAGTGCTGGACGGACAGGGCGGGCCGGGGAGCTGTTTTTT; cdr3_aa: CSAGRTGRAGELFF
clone_size: .; v_call: TRBV18; j_call: TRBJ2-1; cdr3_length: 13; d_call: TRBD2; cdr3_nt: TGTGCCAGCTCACTGACTAGCTCAGGTGAGCAGTTCTTC; cdr3_aa: CASSLTSSGEQFF
clone_size: many; v_call: TRBV11-1; j_call: TRBJ2-1; cdr3_length: 13; d_call: .; cdr3_nt: TGTGCCAGCAGCCTCCCCGGGGATAGTGAGCAGTTCTTC; cdr3_aa: CASSLPGDSEQFF
clone_size: .; v_call: TRBV7-9; j_call: TRBJ1-1; cdr3_length: 17; d_call: .; cdr3_nt: TGTGCCAGCAGCTCATTTTTAGGGGGGGGGATGAACACTGAAGCTTTCTTT; cdr3_aa: CASSSFLGGGMNTEAFF
clone_size: .; v_call: TRBV7-9; j_call: TRBJ1-2; cdr3_length: 18; d_call: .; cdr3_nt: TGTGCCAGCAGCTTAGGGACTAGGGATTACAGCGGTATCTCTGGCTACACCTTC; cdr3_aa: CASSLGTRDYSGISGYTF
clone_size: many; v_call: TRBV6-1; j_call: TRBJ1-5; cdr3_length: 14; d_call: .; cdr3_nt: TGTGCCAGCAGCGATAACAGGGTCGAGCAGCCCCAGCATTTT; cdr3_aa: CASSDNRVEQPQHF
clone_size: .; v_call: TRBV30; j_call: TRBJ1-1; cdr3_length: 12; d_call: .; cdr3_nt: TGTGCCTGGAGCCCCCTTAACACTGAAGCTTTCTTT; cdr3_aa: CAWSPLNTEAFF
clone_size: .; v_call: TRBV27; j_call: TRBJ1-2; cdr3_length: 15; d_call: .; cdr3_nt: TGTGCCAGCAGTTTGACTTGGGCGTCGGGCTATGGCTACACCTTC; cdr3_aa: CASSLTWASGYGYTF
clone_size: .; v_call: TRBV12-5; j_call: TRBJ2-5; cdr3_length: 18; d_call: TRBD1; cdr3_nt: TGTGCTAGTGGTTTGCCCCCCCCGACCGGGACAGGGACGGAGACCCAGTACTTC; cdr3_aa: CASGLPPPTGTGTETQYF
clone_size: .; v_call: TRBV20-1; j_call: TRBJ1-2; cdr3_length: 14; d_call: TRBD1; cdr3_nt: TGCAGTGCTACCAGGGGGGGTTTCATCGATGGCTACACCTTC; cdr3_aa: CSATRGGFIDGYTF
clone_size: few; v_call: TRBV7-6; j_call: TRBJ2-2; cdr3_length: 14; d_call: .; cdr3_nt: TGTGCCAGCGGCGGGACAGTCAACACCGGGGAGCTGTTTTTT; cdr3_aa: CASGGTVNTGELFF
clone_size: many; v_call: TRBV11-1; j_call: TRBJ2-1; cdr3_length: 16; d_call: TRBD2; cdr3_nt: TGTGCCAGCAGCTTAGCGAGCGGGGCCTTCTACAATGAGCAGTTCTTC; cdr3_aa: CASSLASGAFYNEQFF
clone_size: many; v_call: TRBV5-1; j_call: TRBJ2-3; cdr3_length: 13; d_call: .; cdr3_nt: TGCGCCACCGCCCCCCCTAGCACAGATACGCAGTATTTT; cdr3_aa: CATAPPSTDTQYF
clone_size: many; v_call: TRBV7-3; j_call: TRBJ2-5; cdr3_length: 17; d_call: TRBD2; cdr3_nt: TGTGCCAGCAGCAAGGGACTAGCGGGCACCCTAGGGGAGACCCAGTACTTC; cdr3_aa: CASSKGLAGTLGETQYF
clone_size: few; v_call: TRBV27; j_call: TRBJ2-2; cdr3_length: 16; d_call: .; cdr3_nt: TGTGCCAGCAGGACATTCCCCGGGGTTAACACCGGGGAGCTGTTTTTT; cdr3_aa: CASRTFPGVNTGELFF
clone_size: few; v_call: TRBV2; j_call: TRBJ2-1; cdr3_length: 14; d_call: .; cdr3_nt: TGTGCCAGCATTGCCGGGACTCTTAGGAATGAGCAGTTCTTC; cdr3_aa: CASIAGTLRNEQFF
clone_size: .; v_call: TRBV7-8; j_call: TRBJ1-1; cdr3_length: 16; d_call: .; cdr3_nt: TGTGCCAGCAGCCAAAGTCGGGGGTCCCCAAGTCGTGGAGCTTTCTTT; cdr3_aa: CASSQSRGSPSRGAFF
clone_size: .; v_call: TRBV30; j_call: TRBJ1-5; cdr3_length: 14; d_call: .; cdr3_nt: TGTGCCTGGGGGGGGCAGGTTAGGGGTCAGCCCCAGCATTTT; cdr3_aa: CAWGGQVRGQPQHF
clone_size: many; v_call: TRBV29-1; j_call: TRBJ1-2; cdr3_length: 12; d_call: .; cdr3_nt: TGCAGCGGTCAGGACGGATCCTATGGCTACACCTTC; cdr3_aa: CSGQDGSYGYTF
clone_size: many; v_call: TRBV11-2; j_call: TRBJ2-7; cdr3_length: 14; d_call: TRBD2; cdr3_nt: TGTGCCAGCAGCCAACGGACTAGCGGCTACGAGCAGTACTTC; cdr3_aa: CASSQRTSGYEQYF
clone_size: many; v_call: TRBV3-1; j_call: TRBJ2-7; cdr3_length: 16; d_call: TRBD2; cdr3_nt: TGTGCCAGCAGCCAACTAGCGGGGGACCTAACCTACGAGCAGTACTTC; cdr3_aa: CASSQLAGDLTYEQYF
clone_size: few; v_call: TRBV5-1; j_call: TRBJ2-3; cdr3_length: 13; d_call: .; cdr3_nt: TGCGCCAGCAGCCGGGTGCGCACAGATACGCAGTATTTT; cdr3_aa: CASSRVRTDTQYF
clone_size: .; v_call: TRBV4-2; j_call: TRBJ2-1; cdr3_length: 16; d_call: TRBD2; cdr3_nt: TGTGCCAGCAGCCAGGCCTCTAGCGGGGGGTCCGCTGAGCAGTTCTTC; cdr3_aa: CASSQASSGGSAEQFF
clone_size: few; v_call: TRBV15; j_call: TRBJ2-7; cdr3_length: 16; d_call: TRBD1; cdr3_nt: TGTGCCACCAGCAGAACCTCCGGGACAGGGGCCTACGAGCAGTACTTC; cdr3_aa: CATSRTSGTGAYEQYF
clone_size: few; v_call: TRBV10-3; j_call: TRBJ2-2; cdr3_length: 14; d_call: TRBD2; cdr3_nt: TGTGCCATCGGTGGACTAGCTTCGGACGGGGAGCTGTTTTTT; cdr3_aa: CAIGGLASDGELFF
clone_size: .; v_call: TRBV10-1; j_call: TRBJ2-1; cdr3_length: 15; d_call: TRBD2; cdr3_nt: TGCGCCAGCAGTGTGAATAGCGGGGGGGTCAATGAGCAGTTCTTC; cdr3_aa: CASSVNSGGVNEQFF
clone_size: .; v_call: TRBV25-1; j_call: TRBJ1-2; cdr3_length: 16; d_call: TRBD1; cdr3_nt: TGTGCCAGCAGCCGGGACAGGGATCAATATCGCTATGGCTACACCTTC; cdr3_aa: CASSRDRDQYRYGYTF
clone_size: many; v_call: TRBV20-1; j_call: TRBJ2-7; cdr3_length: 13; d_call: TRBD1; cdr3_nt: TGCAGTGCTAGTTCCGGGACAGGGGTCGAGCAGTACTTC; cdr3_aa: CSASSGTGVEQYF
clone_size: many; v_call: TRBV6-1; j_call: TRBJ1-2; cdr3_length: 16; d_call: .; cdr3_nt: TGTGCCTCTAGACAGCATCCTAGGGACGCTAACTATGGCTACACCTTC; cdr3_aa: CASRQHPRDANYGYTF
clone_size: .; v_call: TRBV7-8; j_call: TRBJ1-3; cdr3_length: 19; d_call: TRBD1; cdr3_nt: TGTGCCAGCAGCTTAGCCCCGGCGACAGGGGTCTCGTCTGGAAACACCATATATTTT; cdr3_aa: CASSLAPATGVSSGNTIYF
clone_size: .; v_call: TRBV18; j_call: TRBJ1-5; cdr3_length: 15; d_call: .; cdr3_nt: TGTGCCAGCTCACTTGGCAGCAGGGCGGGTCAGCCCCAGCATTTT; cdr3_aa: CASSLGSRAGQPQHF
clone_size: .; v_call: TRBV5-4; j_call: TRBJ2-1; cdr3_length: 16; d_call: TRBD1; cdr3_nt: TGTGCCAGCAGCATAACCGGGACAGGGGCGCACAATGAGCAGTTCTTC; cdr3_aa: CASSITGTGAHNEQFF
clone_size: .; v_call: TRBV3-1; j_call: TRBJ2-2; cdr3_length: 16; d_call: .; cdr3_nt: TGTGCCAGCAGGCGCATTACTAGTGTGTGGGCCGGGGAGCTGTTTTTT; cdr3_aa: CASRRITSVWAGELFF